This passage covers 4 T cell receptor beta chains from one sample sequenced in a study of OX40 agonist ivuxolimab in advanced cancers. The method was immunoSEQ multiplex PCR; TCRdb's version includes in-frame clones alone and lacks a portion of them. The profile shows approximately 74,000 clones, 75% to 95% of them singletons. This specimen consisted of CD4+ or CD8+ T cells sorted from blood, obtained in a trial of the OX40 agonist ivuxolimab. The receptors shown here come from an adult with an advanced solid tumor such as melanoma, head and neck, liver or kidney cancer.

In nucleotides, the CDR3 is TGTGCCAGCAGCTTTTTGGCAGACACAGATACGCAGTATTTT. Translation gives CASSFLADTDTQYF. The rearrangement links TRBV7-2 to TRBJ2-3; D gene uncertain. Trimming pared 3 bases from V and 2 bases from J, leaving 9 bases between. Germline loops: CDR1 SGHTA, CDR2 FQGNSA. The CDR3 contains 14 residues.

On this clone itself: One end of the junction varies from germline; a read error may be responsible. The chain uses TRBV19 and TRBJ1-5; D is unclear. The CDR3 covers 11 residues. CDR1 is LNHDA, CDR2 SQIVND, per germline (reference sequence). CDR3 DNA: TGTGCCAGTAGTATCGCCCAGCTCCAGCATTTT. It translates to CASSIAQLQHF.

The chain employs TRBV9 and TRBJ2-5, with D possibly matching TRBD2 (5 bases). Germline V CDR1 and CDR2: SGDLS, YYNGEE. This CDR3 has 15 amino acids. V lost 6 bases and J lost 3, with 18 bases in between. The chain's CDR3 is CASTKTGIREETQYF. In DNA, the CDR3 is TGTGCCAGCACAAAAACCGGGATTAGAGAAGAGACCCAGTACTTC. The whole variable domain, remainder taken from reference TRBV9 and TRBJ2-5, is DSGVTQTPKHLITATGQRVTLRCSPRSGDLSVYWYQQSLDQGLQFLIQYYNGEERAKGNILERFSAQQFPDLHSELNLSSLELGDSALYFCASTKTGIREETQYFGPGTRLLVL.

The chain carries TRBV7-3 and TRBJ2-1, with TRBD1 identical over 9 bases. The CDR3 runs 16 residues. Germline V gene lookup returns CDR1 SGHTA and CDR2 FQGTGA. The V segment lost 1 base and the J segment 1 base; nucleotides outside the gene matches: 2. This CDR3 reads CASSLMGTGSYNEQFF. In DNA, the CDR3 is TGTGCCAGCAGCTTAATGGGGACAGGGTCCTACAATGAGCAGTTCTTC.